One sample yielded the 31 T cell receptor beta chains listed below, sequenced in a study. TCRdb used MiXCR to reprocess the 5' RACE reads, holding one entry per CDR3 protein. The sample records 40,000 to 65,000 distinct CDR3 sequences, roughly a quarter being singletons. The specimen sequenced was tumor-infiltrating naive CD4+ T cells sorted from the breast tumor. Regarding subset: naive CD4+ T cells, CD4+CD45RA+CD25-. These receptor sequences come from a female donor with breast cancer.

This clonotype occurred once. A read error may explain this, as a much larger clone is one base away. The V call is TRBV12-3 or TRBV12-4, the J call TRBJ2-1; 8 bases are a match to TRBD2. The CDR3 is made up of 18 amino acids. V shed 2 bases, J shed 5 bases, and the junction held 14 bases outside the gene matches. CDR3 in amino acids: CASSLTHISGSAHNEQFF. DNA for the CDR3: TGTGCCAGCAGTTTAACCCATATCAGCGGGAGCGCCCACAATGAGCAGTTCTTC.

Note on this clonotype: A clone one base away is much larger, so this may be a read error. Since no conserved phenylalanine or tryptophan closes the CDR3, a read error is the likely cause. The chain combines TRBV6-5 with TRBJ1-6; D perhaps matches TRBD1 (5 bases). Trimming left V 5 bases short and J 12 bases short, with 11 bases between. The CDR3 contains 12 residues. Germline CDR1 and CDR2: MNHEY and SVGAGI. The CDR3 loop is CASSIRAGPLHL. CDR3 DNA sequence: TGTGCCAGCAGTATCAGGGCAGGACCCCTCCACTTG.

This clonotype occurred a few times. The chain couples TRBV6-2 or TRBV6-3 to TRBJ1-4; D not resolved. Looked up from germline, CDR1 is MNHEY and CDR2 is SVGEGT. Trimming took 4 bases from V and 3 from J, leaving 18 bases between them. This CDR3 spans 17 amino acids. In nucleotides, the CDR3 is TGTGCCAGCAGTTCGGGCGATGGATCCGCGGCTAATGAAAAACTGTTTTTT. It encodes CASSSGDGSAANEKLFF.

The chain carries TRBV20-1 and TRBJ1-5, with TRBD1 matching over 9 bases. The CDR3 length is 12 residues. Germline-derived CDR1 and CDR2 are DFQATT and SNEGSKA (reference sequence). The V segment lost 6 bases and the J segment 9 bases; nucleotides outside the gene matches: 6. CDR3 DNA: TGCAGTGCCCCGGACAGGGGTGGGCCCCAGCATTTT. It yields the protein CSAPDRGGPQHF.

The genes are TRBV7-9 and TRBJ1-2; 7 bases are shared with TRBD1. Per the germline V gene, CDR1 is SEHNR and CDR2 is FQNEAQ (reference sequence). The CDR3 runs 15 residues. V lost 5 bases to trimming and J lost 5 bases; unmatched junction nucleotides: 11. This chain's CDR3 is CASSPRTGFQYGYTF. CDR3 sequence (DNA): TGTGCCAGCAGCCCCCGGACAGGTTTTCAGTATGGCTACACCTTC.

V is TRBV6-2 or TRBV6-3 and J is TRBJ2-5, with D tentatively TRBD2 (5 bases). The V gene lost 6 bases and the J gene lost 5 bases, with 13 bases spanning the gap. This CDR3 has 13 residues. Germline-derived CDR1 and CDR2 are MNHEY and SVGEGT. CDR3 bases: TGTGCCAGCAGACGGGATCCTCGGGAGACCCAGTACTTC. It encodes CASRRDPRETQYF.

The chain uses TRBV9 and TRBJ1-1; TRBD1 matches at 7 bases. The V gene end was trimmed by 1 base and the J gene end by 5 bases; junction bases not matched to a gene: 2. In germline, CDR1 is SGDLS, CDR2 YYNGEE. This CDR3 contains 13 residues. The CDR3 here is CASSVKDRTEAFF. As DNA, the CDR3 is TGTGCCAGCAGCGTAAAGGACAGGACTGAAGCTTTCTTT.

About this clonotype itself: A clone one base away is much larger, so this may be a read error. The CDR3 reads CASRAGTARLETQYF. Written as DNA, the CDR3 is TGCGCCAGCAGAGCCGGGACTGCCAGGTTGGAGACCCAGTACTTC. The chain links TRBV5-1 to TRBJ2-5, with D tentatively TRBD2 (6 bases). CDR1 is SGHRS and CDR2 is YFSETQ in the germline V gene. V dropped 5 bases and J dropped 5 bases, with 19 bases sitting between them. This CDR3 contains 15 residues.

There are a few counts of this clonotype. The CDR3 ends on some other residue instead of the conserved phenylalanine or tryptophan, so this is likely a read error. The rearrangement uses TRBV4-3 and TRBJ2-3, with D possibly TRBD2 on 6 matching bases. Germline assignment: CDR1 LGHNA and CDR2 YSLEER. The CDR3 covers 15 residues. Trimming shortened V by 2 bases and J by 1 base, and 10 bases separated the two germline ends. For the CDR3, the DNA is TGCGCCAGCAGCCAACAAATAGCGGGCACAGATACGCAGTATTTG. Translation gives CASSQQIAGTDTQYL.

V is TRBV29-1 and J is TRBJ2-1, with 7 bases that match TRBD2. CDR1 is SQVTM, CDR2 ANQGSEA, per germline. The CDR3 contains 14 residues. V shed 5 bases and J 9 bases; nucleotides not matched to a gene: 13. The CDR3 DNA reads TGCAGCGTTAAGGGAACCTCCACGGGGGGTGAGCAGTTCTTC. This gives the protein CSVKGTSTGGEQFF.

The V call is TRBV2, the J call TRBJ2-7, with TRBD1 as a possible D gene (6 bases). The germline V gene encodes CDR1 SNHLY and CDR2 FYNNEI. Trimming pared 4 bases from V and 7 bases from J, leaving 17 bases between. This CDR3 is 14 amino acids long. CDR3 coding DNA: TGTGCCAGCAGTGCACAGGGCTCCCGCGGAGAGCAGTACTTC. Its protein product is CASSAQGSRGEQYF.

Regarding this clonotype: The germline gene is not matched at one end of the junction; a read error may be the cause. In DNA, the CDR3 is TGTGCCAGCAGCCCCCAGCGCTCTGGAGCCAACGTCCTGACTTTC. This gives the protein CASSPQRSGANVLTF. The gene calls are TRBV7-8 and TRBJ2-6; no reliable D call. The germline V gene encodes CDR1 SGHVS and CDR2 FQNEAQ. This CDR3 has 15 amino acids.

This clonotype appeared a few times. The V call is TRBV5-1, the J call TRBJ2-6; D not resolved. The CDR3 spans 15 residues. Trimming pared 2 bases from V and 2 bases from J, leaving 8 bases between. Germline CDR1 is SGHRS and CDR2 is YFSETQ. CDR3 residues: CASSLPLAGANVLTF. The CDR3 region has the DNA TGCGCCAGCAGCTTACCATTAGCTGGGGCCAACGTCCTGACTTTC.

CDR3 sequence: CASSKPQLSETQYF. The CDR3, as DNA: TGTGCCAGCAGCAAGCCTCAGTTATCCGAGACCCAGTACTTC. The J gene is TRBJ2-5, the V gene TRBV7-9; D remains ambiguous. Germline values: CDR1 SEHNR, CDR2 FQNEAQ (reference sequence). The CDR3 loop spans 14 amino acids. V was shortened by 5 bases and J by 5 bases, with 15 bases between the two germline ends.

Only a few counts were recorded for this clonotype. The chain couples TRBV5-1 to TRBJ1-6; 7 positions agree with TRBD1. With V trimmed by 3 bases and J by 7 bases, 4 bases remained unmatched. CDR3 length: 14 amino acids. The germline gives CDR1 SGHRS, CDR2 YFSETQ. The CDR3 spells CASSSGQTNSPLHF. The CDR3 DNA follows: TGCGCCAGCAGCTCGGGACAGACAAATTCACCCCTCCACTTT.

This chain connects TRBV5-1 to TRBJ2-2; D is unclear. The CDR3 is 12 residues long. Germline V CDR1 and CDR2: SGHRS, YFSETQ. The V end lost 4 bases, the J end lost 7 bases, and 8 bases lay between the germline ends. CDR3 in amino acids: CASSTGGGELFF. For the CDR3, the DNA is TGCGCCAGCAGCACCGGTGGCGGGGAGCTGTTTTTT.

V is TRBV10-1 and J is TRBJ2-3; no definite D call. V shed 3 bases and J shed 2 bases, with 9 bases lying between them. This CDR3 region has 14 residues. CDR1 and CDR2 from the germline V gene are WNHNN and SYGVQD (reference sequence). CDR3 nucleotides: TGCGCCAGCAGTGAATCTCGGTACACAGATACGCAGTATTTT. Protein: CASSESRYTDTQYF.

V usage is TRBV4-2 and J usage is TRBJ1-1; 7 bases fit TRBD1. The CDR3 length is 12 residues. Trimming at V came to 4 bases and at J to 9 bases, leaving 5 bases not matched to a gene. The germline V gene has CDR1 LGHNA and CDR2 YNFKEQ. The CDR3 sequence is CASSLRDRKAFF. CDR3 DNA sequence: TGTGCCAGCAGCCTACGGGACAGAAAAGCTTTCTTT.

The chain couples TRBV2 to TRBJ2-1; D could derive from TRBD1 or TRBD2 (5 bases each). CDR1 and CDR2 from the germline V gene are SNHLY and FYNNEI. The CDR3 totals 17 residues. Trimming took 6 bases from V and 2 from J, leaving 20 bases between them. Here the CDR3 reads CASSKNGRGDAYNEQFF. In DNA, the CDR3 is TGTGCCAGCAGCAAAAACGGAAGGGGAGACGCCTACAATGAGCAGTTCTTC. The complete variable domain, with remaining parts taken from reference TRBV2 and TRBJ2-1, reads EPEVTQTPSHQVTQMGQEVILRCVPISNHLYFYWYRQILGQKVEFLVSFYNNEISEKSEIFDDQFSVERPDGSNFTLKIRSTKLEDSAMYFCASSKNGRGDAYNEQFFGPGTRLTVL.

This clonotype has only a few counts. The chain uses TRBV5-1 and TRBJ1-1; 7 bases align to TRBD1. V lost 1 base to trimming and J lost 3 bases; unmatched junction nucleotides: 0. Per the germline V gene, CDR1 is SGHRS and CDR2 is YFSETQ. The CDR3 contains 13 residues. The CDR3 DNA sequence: TGCGCCAGCAGCTTGACAGGGGACACTGAAGCTTTCTTT. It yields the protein CASSLTGDTEAFF.

CDR3 residues: CSVWSAASTDTQYF. The CDR3 DNA is TGCAGCGTTTGGTCAGCAGCCTCCACAGATACGCAGTATTTT. The rearrangement links TRBV29-1 to TRBJ2-3; D remains unclear. Germline V gene lookup returns CDR1 SQVTM and CDR2 ANQGSEA. V lost 5 bases and J 2 bases, leaving 14 bases between the germline ends. The CDR3 is made up of 14 amino acids.

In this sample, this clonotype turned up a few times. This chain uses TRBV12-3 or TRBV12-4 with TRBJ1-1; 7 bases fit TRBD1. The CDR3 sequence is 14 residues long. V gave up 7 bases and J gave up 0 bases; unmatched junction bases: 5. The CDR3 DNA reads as TGTGCCAGCACCCTACAGGGGCTGAACACTGAAGCTTTCTTT. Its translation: CASTLQGLNTEAFF.

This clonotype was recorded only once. CDR3 bases: TGTGCCACATCAACAGGGACCAACACTGAAGCTTTCTTT. Its protein is CATSTGTNTEAFF. The V call is TRBV24-1, the J call TRBJ1-1; maybe TRBD1 (6 bases). Germline lookup yields CDR1 KGHDR and CDR2 SFDVKD. The V end lost 10 bases, the J end lost 2 bases, and 13 bases lay between the germline ends. The CDR3 covers 13 residues.

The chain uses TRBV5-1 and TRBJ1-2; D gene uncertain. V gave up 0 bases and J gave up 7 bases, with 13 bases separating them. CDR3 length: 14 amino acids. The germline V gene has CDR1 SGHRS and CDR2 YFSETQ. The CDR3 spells CASSLEEGVGGYTF. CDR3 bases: TGCGCCAGCAGCTTGGAGGAGGGAGTAGGTGGCTACACCTTC.

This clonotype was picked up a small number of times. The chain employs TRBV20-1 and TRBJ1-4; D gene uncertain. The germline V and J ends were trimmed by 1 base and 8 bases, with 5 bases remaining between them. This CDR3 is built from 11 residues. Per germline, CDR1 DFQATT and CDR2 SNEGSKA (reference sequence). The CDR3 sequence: CSARGVEKLFF. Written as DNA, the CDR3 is TGCAGTGCTAGAGGGGTAGAAAAACTGTTTTTT.

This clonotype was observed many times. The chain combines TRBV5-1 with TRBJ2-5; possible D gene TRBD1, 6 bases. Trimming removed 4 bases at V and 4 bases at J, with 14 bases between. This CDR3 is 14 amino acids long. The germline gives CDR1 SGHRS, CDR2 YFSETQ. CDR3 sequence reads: CASSPDSVPETQYF. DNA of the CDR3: TGCGCCAGCAGCCCGGACAGTGTCCCAGAGACCCAGTACTTC.

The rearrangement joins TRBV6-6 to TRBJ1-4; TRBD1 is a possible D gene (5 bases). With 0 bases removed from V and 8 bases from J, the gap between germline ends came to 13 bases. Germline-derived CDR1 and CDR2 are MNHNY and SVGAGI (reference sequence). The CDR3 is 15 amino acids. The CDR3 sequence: CASSYSPQEGEKLFF. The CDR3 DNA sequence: TGTGCCAGCAGTTACTCCCCACAGGAGGGCGAAAAACTGTTTTTT.

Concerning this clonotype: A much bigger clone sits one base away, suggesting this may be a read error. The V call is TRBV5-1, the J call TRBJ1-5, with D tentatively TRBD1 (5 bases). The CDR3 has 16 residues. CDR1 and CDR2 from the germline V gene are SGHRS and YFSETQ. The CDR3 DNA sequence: TGCGCCAGCAGCCCGACCGCGGGGGGTCTAAATCGGCCCCAGCATTTT. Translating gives CASSPTAGGLNRPQHF.

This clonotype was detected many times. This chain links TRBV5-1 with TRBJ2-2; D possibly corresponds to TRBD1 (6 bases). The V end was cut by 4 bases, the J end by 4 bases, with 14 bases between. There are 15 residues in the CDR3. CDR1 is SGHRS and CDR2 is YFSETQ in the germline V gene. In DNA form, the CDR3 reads TGCGCCAGCAGCATACAGGGTCCGGGCACCGGGGAGCTGTTTTTT. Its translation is CASSIQGPGTGELFF.

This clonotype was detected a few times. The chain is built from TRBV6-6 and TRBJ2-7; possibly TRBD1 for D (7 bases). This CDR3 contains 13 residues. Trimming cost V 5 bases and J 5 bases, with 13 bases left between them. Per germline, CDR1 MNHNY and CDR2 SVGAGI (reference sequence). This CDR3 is CASSHQGGDEQYF. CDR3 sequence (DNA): TGTGCCAGCAGTCATCAGGGGGGCGACGAGCAGTACTTC.

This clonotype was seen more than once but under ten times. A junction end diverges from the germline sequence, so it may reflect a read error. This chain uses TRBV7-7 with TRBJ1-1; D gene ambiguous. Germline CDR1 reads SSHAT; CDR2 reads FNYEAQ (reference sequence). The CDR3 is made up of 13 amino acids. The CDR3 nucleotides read TGTGCTAGCAGCTTGCATTCCATCACTGAAGCTTTCTTT. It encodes CASSLHSITEAFF.